The 13 T cell receptor beta chains below come from one sample, sequenced in a study of blood T cell repertoires in COVID-19 (dated by TCRdb to the early 2020s). The library was generated by the immunoSEQ multiplex PCR assay. TCRdb obtained this table from immuneACCESS and retained in-frame rearrangements with V and J assigned. These tables miss some clones; where compared with another copy, unresolved V genes account for less than half of the shortfall, and the remainder is unexplained. The sample table contains some 97,000 clones; only one count was recorded for around four fifths of them. The ten largest clones add up to roughly 31% of the sample. Sequences were obtained from peripheral blood. These receptors were taken from a man aged 65-85 years with active or convalescent COVID-19.

The V call is TRBV5-1, the J call TRBJ2-3; perhaps TRBD1 as D (5 bases). Trimming shortened V by 5 bases and J by 2 bases, and 12 bases separated the two germline ends. Germline V gene data show CDR1 as SGHRS and CDR2 as YFSETQ. The length of the CDR3 is 14 residues. The CDR3 is CASRGPGSTDTQYF. As DNA, the CDR3 is TGCGCCAGCAGGGGGCCAGGTTCCACAGATACGCAGTATTTT.

Remarks on this clone: A read error may account for a junction end that differs from germline. The chain recombines TRBV2 with TRBJ2-3; the D gene is possibly TRBD1 (5 bases). The V gene's germline CDR1 is SNHLY and CDR2 FYNNEI. The length of the CDR3 is 14 residues. The CDR3 DNA is TGTGCCAGCAGCGAAGCCTCAGGGACAGATACGCAGTATTTT. This translates into CASSEASGTDTQYF.

This clone was observed a few times. The chain links TRBV6-6 to TRBJ1-2; unclear D gene. V lost 0 bases, J lost 3 bases, and 14 bases lay in between. The V gene's germline CDR1 is MNHNY and CDR2 SVGAGI (reference sequence). The CDR3 runs 16 residues. DNA of the CDR3: TGTGCCAGCAGTTACTCGAGGTCAGATTTTGACTATGGCTACACCTTC. Translating gives CASSYSRSDFDYGYTF.

The gene calls are TRBV7-2 and TRBJ1-4, with D unresolved. There are 15 residues in the CDR3. Trimming cost V 4 bases and J 2 bases, with 11 bases left between them. The germline V gene has CDR1 SGHTA and CDR2 FQGNSA. CDR3 protein: CASSSQSGTNEKLFF. CDR3 DNA: TGTGCCAGCAGCTCCCAGTCCGGGACTAATGAAAAACTGTTTTTT.

The rearrangement uses TRBV6-5 and TRBJ2-1; TRBD2 aligns across 8 bases. Unmatched junction bases numbered 8, after V lost 6 bases and J lost 4 bases. The germline V gene encodes CDR1 MNHEY and CDR2 SVGAGI. The CDR3 consists of 15 residues. This chain's CDR3 is CASRISGGGYNEQFF. For the CDR3, the DNA is TGTGCCAGCAGAATCTCTGGCGGGGGGTACAATGAGCAGTTCTTC.

This clone came up once. The chain joins TRBV24-1 to TRBJ2-7, with D perhaps TRBD1 (5 bases). The V and J ends lost 3 bases and 0 bases respectively, with 14 bases between them. CDR1 and CDR2 (germline): KGHDR, SFDVKD. The CDR3 contains 16 residues. CDR3 amino acids: CATSDPRERGSYEQYF. CDR3 coding DNA: TGTGCCACCAGTGATCCGCGAGAAAGGGGCTCCTACGAGCAGTACTTC.

The rearrangement links TRBV27 to TRBJ1-6, with 8 bases that match TRBD1. This CDR3 has 15 amino acids. Trimming at V came to 6 bases and at J to 7 bases, leaving 8 bases not matched to a gene. Germline V gene data show CDR1 as MNHEY and CDR2 as SMNVEV (reference sequence). The CDR3 sequence: CASRPRGLVNSPLHF. The CDR3 coding sequence is TGTGCCAGCAGGCCCAGGGGGCTCGTGAATTCACCCCTCCACTTT.

The chain is built from TRBV7-9 and TRBJ2-5; TRBD2 might be the D (7 bases). The germline CDR1 and CDR2 sequences are SEHNR and FQNEAQ (reference sequence). This CDR3 region has 16 residues. With 3 bases removed from V and 1 base from J, the gap between germline ends came to 15 bases. Here the CDR3 DNA reads TGTGCCAGCAGCTTTAGGGGGGGGGCTTTCCAAGAGACCCAGTACTTC. The encoded protein is CASSFRGGAFQETQYF. The entire variable domain, with the rest obtained from reference TRBV7-9 and TRBJ2-5, is as follows: DTGVSQNPRHKITKRGQNVTFRCDPISEHNRLYWYRQTLGQGPEFLTYFQNEAQLEKSRLLSDRFSAERPKGSFSTLEIQRTEQGDSAMYLCASSFRGGAFQETQYFGPGTRLLVL.

The chain employs TRBV7-9 and TRBJ2-7; tentatively, D is TRBD1 (6 bases). CDR1 and CDR2 from the germline V gene are SEHNR and FQNEAQ (reference sequence). The CDR3 covers 11 residues. Trimming left V 7 bases short and J 3 bases short, with 7 bases between. CDR3 in DNA: TGTGCCAGCACGACAGGCTACGAGCAGTACTTC. This sequence encodes CASTTGYEQYF.

The rearrangement joins TRBV7-2 to TRBJ1-1; D not certain. This CDR3 contains 16 residues. The germline gives CDR1 SGHTA, CDR2 FQGNSA. The V end lost 1 base, the J end lost 0 bases, and 12 bases lay between the germline ends. The CDR3 here is CASSLEPGPLNTEAFF. CDR3 DNA sequence: TGTGCCAGCAGCTTAGAACCTGGGCCACTGAACACTGAAGCTTTCTTT.

This clone was recorded at least ten times. The rearrangement links TRBV5-4 to TRBJ1-1; 8 bases align to TRBD1. The CDR3 sequence is 17 residues long. CDR1 and CDR2 (germline): SGHNT, YYREEE (reference sequence). The V segment lost 3 bases and the J segment 4 bases; nucleotides outside the gene matches: 14. The CDR3: CASSSEPGTGISTEAFF. CDR3 bases: TGTGCCAGCAGCTCCGAGCCGGGGACAGGTATATCCACTGAAGCTTTCTTT.

V is TRBV3-1 (or the pseudogene TRBV3-2) and J is TRBJ1-1; 9 nucleotides align to TRBD1. CDR1 and CDR2 from the germline V gene are LGHDT and YNNKEL (reference sequence). The CDR3 length is 14 residues. V lost 1 base, J lost 10 bases, and 7 bases stayed unmatched. CDR3 DNA: TGTGCCAGCAGCCAAGGGGGACAGGGAATAGCAGCTTTCTTT. Its translation: CASSQGGQGIAAFF.

The chain uses TRBV6-5 and TRBJ1-5; 8 bases map to TRBD1. This CDR3 is built from 13 residues. CDR1 MNHEY and CDR2 SVGAGI come from the germline V gene. Trimming at V came to 5 bases and at J to 7 bases, leaving 4 bases not matched to a gene. The CDR3 nucleotides read TGTGCCAGCAGTCGCGACAGGGGCCAGCCCCAGCATTTT. Translating gives CASSRDRGQPQHF.